This TCR beta chain was recovered during a study of cytomegalovirus exposure and HLA in healthy donors. The CDR3 extends over 12 amino acids. V lost 8 bases to trimming and J lost 8 bases, with 13 bases between them. Germline V CDR1 and CDR2: LNHDA, SQIVND (reference sequence). In the PCR, 60 Vbeta and 13 Jbeta primers were used. Profiling relied on immunoSEQ multiplex PCR, and the TCRdb table lists in-frame clones only, not all of them. Of around 100,000 clones detected, more than 75% appear once; the ten largest clones hold roughly 5.4%. The source is a woman younger than 30 in good health and CMV-seropositive. J is TRBJ2-1 and V is TRBV19; tentative D call: TRBD2 (5 bases). Sample: PBMCs. CDR3 residues: CASRGMDYEQFF. Here the CDR3 DNA reads TGTGCCAGTCGGGGAATGGACTATGAGCAGTTCTTC.